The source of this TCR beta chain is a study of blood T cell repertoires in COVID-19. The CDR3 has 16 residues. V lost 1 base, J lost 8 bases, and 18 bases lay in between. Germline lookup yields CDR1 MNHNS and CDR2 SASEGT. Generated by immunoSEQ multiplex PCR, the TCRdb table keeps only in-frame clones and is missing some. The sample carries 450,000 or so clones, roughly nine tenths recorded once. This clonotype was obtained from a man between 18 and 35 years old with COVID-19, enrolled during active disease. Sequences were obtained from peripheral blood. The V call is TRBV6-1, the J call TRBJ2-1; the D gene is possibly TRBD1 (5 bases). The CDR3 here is CASSEGRWQGAHEQFF. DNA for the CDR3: TGTGCCAGCAGTGAAGGTCGCTGGCAGGGTGCCCATGAGCAGTTCTTC.